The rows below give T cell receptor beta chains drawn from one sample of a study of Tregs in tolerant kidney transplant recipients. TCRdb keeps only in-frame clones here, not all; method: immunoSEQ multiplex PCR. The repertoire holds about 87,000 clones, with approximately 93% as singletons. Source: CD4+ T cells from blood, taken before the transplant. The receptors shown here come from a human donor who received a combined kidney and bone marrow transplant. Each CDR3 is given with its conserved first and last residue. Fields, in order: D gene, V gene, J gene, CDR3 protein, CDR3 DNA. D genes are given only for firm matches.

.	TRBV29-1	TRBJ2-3	CSVDLSGGGNTQYF	TGCAGCGTTGATTTGAGCGGCGGAGGTAATACGCAGTATTTT
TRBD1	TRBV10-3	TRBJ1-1	CAISKDRGAEAFF	TGTGCCATCAGTAAAGACAGGGGGGCTGAAGCTTTCTTT
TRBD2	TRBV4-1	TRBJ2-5	CATRPGLAGGETQYF	TGCGCCACCAGACCGGGACTAGCGGGGGGAGAGACCCAGTACTTC
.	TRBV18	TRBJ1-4	CASSQSSANEKLFF	TGTGCCAGCTCACAGTCATCAGCTAATGAAAAACTGTTTTTT
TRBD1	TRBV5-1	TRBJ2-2	CASSFRGRMAGELFF	TGCGCCAGCTCTTTCAGGGGGCGGATGGCCGGGGAGCTGTTTTTT
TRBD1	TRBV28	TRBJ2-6	CASSLYRDRGRSGANVLTF	TGTGCCAGCAGTTTATACCGGGACAGGGGGCGGTCTGGGGCCAACGTCCTGACTTTC
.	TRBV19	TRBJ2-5	CASSITPGTQYF	TGTGCCAGTAGTATCACACCAGGCACCCAGTACTTC
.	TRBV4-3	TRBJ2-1	CASSRAQGSYNEQFF	TGCGCCAGCAGCCGCGCGCAGGGATCCTACAATGAGCAGTTCTTC
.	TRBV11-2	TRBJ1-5	CASNTDRYQPQHF	TGTGCCAGCAACACTGACAGATATCAGCCCCAGCATTTT
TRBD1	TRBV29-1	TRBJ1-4	CSGKTGGNEKLFF	TGCAGCGGAAAGACAGGGGGCAATGAAAAACTGTTTTTT
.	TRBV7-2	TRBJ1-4	CASSLPGRGNEKLFF	TGTGCCAGCAGCCTGCCCGGCAGGGGTAATGAAAAACTGTTTTTT
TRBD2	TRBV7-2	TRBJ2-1	CASSELLAGVSNEQFF	TGTGCCAGCAGCGAACTCCTAGCGGGAGTGTCAAATGAGCAGTTCTTC
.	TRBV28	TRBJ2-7	CASSSGQSYEQYF	TGTGCCAGCAGCTCCGGACAGAGCTACGAGCAGTACTTC
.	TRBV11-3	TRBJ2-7	CASSRGSYEQYF	TGTGCCAGCAGCAGGGGGTCCTACGAGCAGTACTTC
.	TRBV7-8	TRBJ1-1	CASSDSPGTEAFF	TGTGCCAGCAGCGACAGCCCCGGGACAGAAGCTTTCTTT